This T cell receptor (beta chain) derives from a study of cytomegalovirus exposure and HLA in healthy donors. Data came from immunoSEQ multiplex PCR; TCRdb stores just in-frame clones and leaves some out. This sample has approximately 300,000 clones; 70% to 90% occur once, and the top ten carry over 0.8%. Study outcomes and limitations: Three CMV-associated chains were confirmed in vitro to be specific for CMV antigens.

On this clone itself: Its antigen is not identified.

CDR3 length: 14 residues. Looked up from germline, CDR1 is ENHRY and CDR2 is SYGVKD. V dropped 2 bases and J dropped 3; count of bases not matched to a gene: 0. The J gene is TRBJ2-2, the V gene TRBV10-3; TRBD1 aligns across 7 bases. This receptor was obtained from a young woman in good health and CMV-seronegative. Sequenced input: PBMCs. In nucleotides, the CDR3 is TGTGCCATCAGTGAGACAGGGGACACCGGGGAGCTGTTTTTT. Its translation: CAISETGDTGELFF.